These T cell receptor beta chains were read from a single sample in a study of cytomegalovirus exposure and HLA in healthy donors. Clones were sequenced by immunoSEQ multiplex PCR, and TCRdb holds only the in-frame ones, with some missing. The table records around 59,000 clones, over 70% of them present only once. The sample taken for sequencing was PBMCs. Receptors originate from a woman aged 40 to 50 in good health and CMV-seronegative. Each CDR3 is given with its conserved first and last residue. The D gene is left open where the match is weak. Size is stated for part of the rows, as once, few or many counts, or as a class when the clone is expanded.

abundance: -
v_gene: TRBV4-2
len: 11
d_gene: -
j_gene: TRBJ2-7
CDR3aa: CASSQDSEQYF
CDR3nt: TGTGCCAGCAGCCAAGACTCGGAGCAGTACTTC

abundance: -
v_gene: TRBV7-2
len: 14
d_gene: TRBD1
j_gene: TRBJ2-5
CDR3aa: CASSSGQGQETQYF
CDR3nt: TGTGCCAGCAGCTCTGGACAGGGGCAAGAGACCCAGTACTTC

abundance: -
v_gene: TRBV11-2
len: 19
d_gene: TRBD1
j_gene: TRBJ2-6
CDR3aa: CASSLGLGQGRSGANVLTF
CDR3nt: TGTGCCAGCAGCTTAGGATTGGGACAGGGAAGGTCTGGGGCCAACGTCCTGACTTTC

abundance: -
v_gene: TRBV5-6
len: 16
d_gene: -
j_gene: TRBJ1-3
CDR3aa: CASRMAGDTSGNTIYF
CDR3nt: TGTGCCAGCAGGATGGCAGGCGATACCTCTGGAAACACCATATATTTT

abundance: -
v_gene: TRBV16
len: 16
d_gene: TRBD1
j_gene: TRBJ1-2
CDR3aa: CASSQSKGAVNYGYTF
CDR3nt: TGTGCCAGCAGCCAATCTAAGGGGGCCGTAAACTATGGCTACACCTTC

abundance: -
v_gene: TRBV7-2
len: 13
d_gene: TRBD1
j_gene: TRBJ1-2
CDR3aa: CASSWTGDYGYTF
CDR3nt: TGTGCCAGCAGCTGGACAGGGGACTATGGCTACACCTTC

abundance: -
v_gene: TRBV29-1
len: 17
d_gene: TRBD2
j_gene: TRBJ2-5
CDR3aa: CSVDFLFGTSAQETQYF
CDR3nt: TGCAGCGTTGACTTTCTTTTTGGGACTAGCGCGCAAGAGACCCAGTACTTC

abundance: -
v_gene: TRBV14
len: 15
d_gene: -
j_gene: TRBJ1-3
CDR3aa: CASSQQGLSGNTIYF
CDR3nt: TGTGCCAGCAGCCAGCAGGGACTTTCTGGAAACACCATATATTTT

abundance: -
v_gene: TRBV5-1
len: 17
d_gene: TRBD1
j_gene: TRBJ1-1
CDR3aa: CASSLGRNRGPNTEAFF
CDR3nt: TGCGCCAGCAGCTTGGGACGGAACAGGGGCCCGAACACTGAAGCTTTCTTT

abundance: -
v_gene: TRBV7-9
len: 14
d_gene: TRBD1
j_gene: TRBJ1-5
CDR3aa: CASSTLTGVQPQHF
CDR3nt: TGTGCCAGCAGCACCTTGACAGGGGTTCAGCCCCAGCATTTT

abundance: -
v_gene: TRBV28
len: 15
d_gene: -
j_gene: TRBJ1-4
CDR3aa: CASSLERGSNEKLFF
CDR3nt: TGTGCCAGCAGTTTAGAGCGGGGATCTAATGAAAAACTGTTTTTT

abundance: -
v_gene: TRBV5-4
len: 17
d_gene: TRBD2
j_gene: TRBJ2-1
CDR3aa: CASSQAATSGVYNEQFF
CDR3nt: TGTGCCAGCAGCCAAGCCGCAACTAGCGGGGTCTACAATGAGCAGTTCTTC

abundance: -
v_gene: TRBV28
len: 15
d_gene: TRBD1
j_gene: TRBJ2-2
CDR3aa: CASSPPGQGTGELFF
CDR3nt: TGTGCCAGCAGTCCTCCGGGACAGGGTACCGGGGAGCTGTTTTTT

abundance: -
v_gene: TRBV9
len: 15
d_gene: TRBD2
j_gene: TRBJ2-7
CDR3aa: CASSSGTSGAYEQYF
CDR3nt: TGTGCCAGCAGCTCAGGGACTAGCGGGGCCTACGAGCAGTACTTC

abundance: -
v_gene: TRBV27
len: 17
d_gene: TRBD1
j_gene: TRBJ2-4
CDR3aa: CASSGPQGGKAKNIQYF
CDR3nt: TGTGCCAGCAGTGGACCACAGGGGGGAAAAGCCAAAAACATTCAGTACTTC

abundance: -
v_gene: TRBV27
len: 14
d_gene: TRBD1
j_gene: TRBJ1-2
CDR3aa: CASRTGQVNYGYTF
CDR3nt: TGTGCCAGCAGAACTGGACAGGTGAACTATGGCTACACCTTC

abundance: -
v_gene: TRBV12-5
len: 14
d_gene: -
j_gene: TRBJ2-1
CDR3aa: CASGPDSGRNEQFF
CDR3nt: TGTGCTAGTGGCCCTGACTCCGGTAGGAATGAGCAGTTCTTC

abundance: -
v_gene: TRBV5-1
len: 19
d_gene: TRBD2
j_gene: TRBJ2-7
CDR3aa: CASSLYPATSGRETYEQYF
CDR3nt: TGCGCCAGCAGCTTGTACCCAGCGACTAGCGGGAGAGAGACCTACGAGCAGTACTTC

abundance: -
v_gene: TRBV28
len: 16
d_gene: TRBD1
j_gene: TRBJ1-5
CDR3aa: CASSWYGTGTDQPQHF
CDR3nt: TGTGCCAGCAGTTGGTACGGGACAGGGACGGATCAGCCCCAGCATTTT

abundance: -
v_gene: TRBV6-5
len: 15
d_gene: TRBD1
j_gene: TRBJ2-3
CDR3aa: CASSYSGQGRYTQYF
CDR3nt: TGTGCCAGCAGTTACTCCGGACAGGGGAGGTATACGCAGTATTTT

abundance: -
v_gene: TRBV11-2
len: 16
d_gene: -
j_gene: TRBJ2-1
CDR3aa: CASSFGRTNSYNEQFF
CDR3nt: TGTGCCAGCAGCTTTGGGCGAACGAACTCCTACAATGAGCAGTTCTTC

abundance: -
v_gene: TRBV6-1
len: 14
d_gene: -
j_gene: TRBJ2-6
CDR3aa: CASSDRTGANVLTF
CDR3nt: TGTGCCAGCAGTGACAGGACTGGGGCCAACGTCCTGACTTTC

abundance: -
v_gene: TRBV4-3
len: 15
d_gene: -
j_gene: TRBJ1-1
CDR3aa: CASSQDTRGLTEAFF
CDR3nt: TGCGCCAGCAGCCAAGATACGCGGGGCCTGACTGAAGCTTTCTTT

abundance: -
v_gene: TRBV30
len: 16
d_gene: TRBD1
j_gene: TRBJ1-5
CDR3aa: CAWNRPGGQINQPQHF
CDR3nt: TGTGCCTGGAATCGGCCCGGGGGACAGATCAATCAGCCCCAGCATTTT

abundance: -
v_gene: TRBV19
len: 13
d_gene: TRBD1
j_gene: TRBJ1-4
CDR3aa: CATMDREDEKLFF
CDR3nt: TGTGCCACTATGGACAGGGAGGATGAAAAACTGTTTTTT

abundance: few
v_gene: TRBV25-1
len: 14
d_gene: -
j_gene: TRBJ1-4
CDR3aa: CASSDGRSNEKLFF
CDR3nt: TGTGCCAGCAGTGATGGCCGATCTAATGAAAAACTGTTTTTT

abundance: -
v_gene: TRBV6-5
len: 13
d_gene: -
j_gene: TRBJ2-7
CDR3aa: CASSPGQMYEQYF
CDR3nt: TGTGCCAGCAGTCCCGGACAGATGTACGAGCAGTACTTC

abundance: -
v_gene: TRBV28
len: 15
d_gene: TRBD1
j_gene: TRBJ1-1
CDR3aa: CASRIWTGVNTEAFF
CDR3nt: TGTGCCAGCAGGATTTGGACAGGTGTGAACACTGAAGCTTTCTTT

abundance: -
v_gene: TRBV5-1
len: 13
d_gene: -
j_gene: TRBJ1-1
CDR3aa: CASSVLGSTEAFF
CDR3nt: TGCGCCAGCAGCGTCCTCGGGTCCACTGAAGCTTTCTTT

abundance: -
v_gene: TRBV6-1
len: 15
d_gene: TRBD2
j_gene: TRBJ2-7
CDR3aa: CASSERTSPNGEQYF
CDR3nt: TGTGCCAGCAGTGAAAGGACTAGCCCCAACGGCGAGCAGTACTTC

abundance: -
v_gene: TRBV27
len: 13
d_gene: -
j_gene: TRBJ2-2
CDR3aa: CATQGGGTGELFF
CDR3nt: TGTGCCACCCAAGGGGGGGGAACCGGGGAGCTGTTTTTT

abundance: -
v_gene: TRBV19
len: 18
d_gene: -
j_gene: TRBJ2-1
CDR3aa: CASSIAPVSSARRNEQFF
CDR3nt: TGTGCCAGTAGTATAGCCCCGGTGAGTAGCGCCAGACGCAATGAGCAGTTCTTC

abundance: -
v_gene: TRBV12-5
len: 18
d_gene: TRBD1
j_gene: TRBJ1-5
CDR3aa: CASGFCPQGAKCNQPQHF
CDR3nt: TGTGCTAGTGGTTTCTGCCCCCAGGGGGCGAAATGTAATCAGCCCCAGCATTTT

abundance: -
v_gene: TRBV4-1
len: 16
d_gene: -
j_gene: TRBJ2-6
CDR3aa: CASSQIQASGANVLTF
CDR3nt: TGCGCCAGCAGCCAAATTCAGGCCTCTGGGGCCAACGTCCTGACTTTC

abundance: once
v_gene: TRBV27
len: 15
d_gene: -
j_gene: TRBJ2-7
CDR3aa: CASSPFVDSSSEQYF
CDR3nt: TGTGCCAGCAGTCCTTTCGTAGACAGTTCGAGCGAGCAGTACTTC

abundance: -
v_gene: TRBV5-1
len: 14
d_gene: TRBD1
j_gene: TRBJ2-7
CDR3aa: CASSLATGNYEQYF
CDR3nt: TGCGCCAGCAGCTTGGCGACAGGGAACTACGAGCAGTACTTC

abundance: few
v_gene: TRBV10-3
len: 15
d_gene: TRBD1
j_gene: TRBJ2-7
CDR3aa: CAINSPGQGDYEQYF
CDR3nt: TGTGCCATCAACTCTCCGGGACAGGGTGACTACGAGCAGTACTTC

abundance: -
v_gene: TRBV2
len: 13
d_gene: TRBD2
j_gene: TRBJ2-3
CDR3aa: CASGNLAGYTQYF
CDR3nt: TGTGCCAGCGGGAACTTAGCGGGATACACGCAGTATTTT

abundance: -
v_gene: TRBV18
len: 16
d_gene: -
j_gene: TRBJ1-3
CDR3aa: CASSPRGHSSGNTIYF
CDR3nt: TGTGCCAGCTCACCAAGGGGACATAGCTCTGGAAACACCATATATTTT

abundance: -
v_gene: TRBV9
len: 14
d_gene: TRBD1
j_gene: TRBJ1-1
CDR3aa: CASSPRQGRGVAFF
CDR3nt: TGTGCCAGCAGCCCCAGACAGGGTCGGGGCGTAGCTTTCTTT

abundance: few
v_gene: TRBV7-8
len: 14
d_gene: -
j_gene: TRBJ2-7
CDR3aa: CASSLEGRAGEQYF
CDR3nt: TGTGCCAGCAGCTTAGAGGGTCGGGCGGGCGAGCAGTACTTC